These 19 T cell receptor beta chains were all obtained from the same sample, sequenced in a study of blood T cells in healthy people across ages. Through a sample-barcoded 5' primer and a J-beta primer mix, a second PCR was run for roughly 6 to 12 cycles. MiXCR, run by TCRdb on the 5' RACE reads, gives a single entry per CDR3 protein. There are 2 million or so distinct CDR3 sequences in the sample; 40% to 55% occur only once, and approximately 2.1% lies in the top ten. Material for sequencing was blood. Receptors were obtained from a woman aged 40 to 55 in good health.

The chain uses TRBV5-1 and TRBJ1-2; D possibly corresponds to TRBD1 (5 bases). From germline, CDR1 is SGHRS and CDR2 YFSETQ. The CDR3 is made up of 12 amino acids. The ends were cut back, 6 bases at V and 6 bases at J, with 12 bases in the middle. The CDR3 DNA is TGCGCCAGCACCAAACGGGGGGATGGCTACACCTTC. Translating it yields CASTKRGDGYTF.

The chain is built from TRBV6-2 or TRBV6-3 and TRBJ2-3; D is perhaps TRBD2 (5 bases). CDR3 length: 14 amino acids. Germline-derived CDR1 and CDR2 are MNHEY and SVGEGT. Trimming took off 6 bases at V and 6 bases at J, with 16 bases between the two ends. The DNA for the CDR3 is TGTGCCAGCAGATGGGCGGGCGTAGTGGATACGCAGTATTTT. It yields the protein CASRWAGVVDTQYF.

In its sample, this clonotype was seen a few times. The chain carries TRBV20-1 and TRBJ1-4, with D possibly being TRBD1 (5 bases). This CDR3 has 14 amino acids. CDR1 and CDR2 from the germline V gene are DFQATT and SNEGSKA (reference sequence). V was pared by 5 bases and J by 0 bases, with 10 bases between. The DNA for the CDR3 is TGCAGTGCTGTGTGGGGGGCAACTAATGAAAAACTGTTTTTT. It specifies CSAVWGATNEKLFF.

This chain links TRBV11-2 with TRBJ2-3, with a possible D match to TRBD1 (6 bases). Germline V CDR1 and CDR2: SGHAT, FQNNGV. The CDR3 consists of 18 residues. V lost 0 bases and J 2 bases, leaving 18 bases between the germline ends. CDR3 protein: CASSLELGQGRNTDTQYF. The CDR3 DNA is TGTGCCAGCAGCTTAGAATTAGGGCAGGGGCGGAACACAGATACGCAGTATTTT.

This clonotype occurred a few times. The J gene is TRBJ1-4, the V gene TRBV6-5, with D tentatively TRBD1 (6 bases). In germline, CDR1 is MNHEY, CDR2 SVGAGI. The V end lost 8 bases, the J end lost 0 bases, and 13 bases lay between the germline ends. The CDR3 spans 15 residues. The CDR3 DNA is TGTGCCAGCTCGAAAGGGGGGTCAACTAATGAAAAACTGTTTTTT. Residues: CASSKGGSTNEKLFF.

The chain carries TRBV6-2 or TRBV6-3 and TRBJ2-5; D gene uncertain. The V and J ends lost 10 bases and 0 bases respectively, with 12 bases between them. The germline V gene encodes CDR1 MNHEY and CDR2 SVGEGT. This CDR3 region has 13 residues. CDR3 sequence: CATLGVNQETQYF. In DNA, the CDR3 is TGTGCCACCCTAGGAGTCAACCAAGAGACCCAGTACTTC.

V gene TRBV6-5 combines with J gene TRBJ2-1; 7 nucleotides agree with TRBD1. V shed 2 bases, J shed 9 bases, and the junction held 4 bases outside the gene matches. Germline CDR1 is MNHEY and CDR2 is SVGAGI. The CDR3 length is 13 residues. The CDR3 here is CASSYRQGAEQFF. CDR3 DNA sequence: TGTGCCAGCAGTTACCGACAGGGTGCTGAGCAGTTCTTC.

J is TRBJ1-2 and V is TRBV20-1, with D possibly matching TRBD1 (5 bases). The CDR3 has 13 residues. Germline values: CDR1 DFQATT, CDR2 SNEGSKA (reference sequence). Trimming cost V 5 bases and J 2 bases, with 12 bases left between them. The CDR3 here is CSARQGHNYGYTF. The CDR3 DNA is TGCAGTGCTCGCCAGGGCCACAACTATGGCTACACCTTC.

The sample holds a few counts of this clonotype. The gene calls are TRBV4-1 and TRBJ2-5, with 7 bases aligning to TRBD1. After removal of 4 bases from V and 5 bases from J, the junction contained 13 bases not matched to a gene. The CDR3 extends over 16 amino acids. CDR1 is MGHRA, CDR2 YSYEKL, per germline. The CDR3 DNA is TGCGCCAGCAGCCCAGAACCGACAGGGACGGTGGAGACCCAGTACTTC. Translated: CASSPEPTGTVETQYF.

This chain uses TRBV6-5 with TRBJ1-6; D not certain. V was shortened by 6 bases and J by 7 bases, with 16 bases between the two germline ends. The CDR3 consists of 15 residues. Germline values: CDR1 MNHEY, CDR2 SVGAGI. The CDR3 region is CASSQEARLNSPLHF. The DNA of the CDR3 is TGTGCCAGCAGCCAGGAGGCGAGATTAAATTCACCCCTCCACTTT.

The chain couples TRBV7-2 to TRBJ2-5; 10 bases align to TRBD1. V shed 3 bases, J shed 3 bases, and the junction held 4 bases outside the gene matches. The V gene's germline CDR1 is SGHTA and CDR2 FQGNSA. The CDR3 loop spans 15 amino acids. CDR3 bases: TGTGCCAGCAGCTTCGACAGGGGGCTTAAAGAGACCCAGTACTTC. Its protein product is CASSFDRGLKETQYF.

This clonotype has a handful of counts. The rearrangement joins TRBV5-5 to TRBJ2-1; 7 bases match TRBD1. V shed 2 bases and J 6 bases; nucleotides not matched to a gene: 5. Looked up from germline, CDR1 is SGHKS and CDR2 is YYEKEE (reference sequence). CDR3 length: 14 residues. CDR3 DNA sequence: TGTGCCAGCAGCTTCGGACAGGTCTCCAATGAGCAGTTCTTC. Translated, it gives CASSFGQVSNEQFF.

This chain connects TRBV9 to TRBJ2-3; TRBD2 agrees at 9 bases. This CDR3 spans 15 amino acids. Germline CDR1 SGDLS, CDR2 YYNGEE. V shed 3 bases, J shed 1 base, and the junction held 3 bases outside the gene matches. The CDR3 is CASSASGDRTDTQYF. The CDR3 DNA follows: TGTGCCAGCAGCGCTAGCGGGGACCGCACAGATACGCAGTATTTT.

This clonotype was counted a few times. The chain uses TRBV7-3 and TRBJ1-2, with TRBD1 identical over 7 bases. Trimming took 1 base from V and 8 from J; bases not matched to a gene: 7. This CDR3 has 14 amino acids. The V gene's germline CDR1 is SGHTA and CDR2 FQGTGA. CDR3 protein: CASSLRGGAGGYTF. The CDR3 DNA sequence: TGTGCCAGCAGCTTAAGAGGGGGCGCGGGCGGCTACACCTTC. The full variable domain, completed using reference TRBV7-3 and TRBJ1-2, is GAGVSQTPSNKVTEKGKYVELRCDPISGHTALYWYRQSLGQGPEFLIYFQGTGAADDSGLPNDRFFAVRPEGSVSTLKIQRTERGDSAVYLCASSLRGGAGGYTFGSGTRLTVV.

V is TRBV7-2 and J is TRBJ2-1; TRBD2 matches 12 bases. Germline V gene lookup returns CDR1 SGHTA and CDR2 FQGNSA. This CDR3 spans 17 amino acids. Trimming at V came to 5 bases and at J to 4 bases, leaving 9 bases not matched to a gene. The CDR3 nucleotides are TGTGCCAGCAGCCCCGATCGGACTAGCGGGGTATACAATGAGCAGTTCTTC. It encodes CASSPDRTSGVYNEQFF.

The chain employs TRBV7-2 and TRBJ2-6, with D hard to call. The CDR3 totals 18 residues. Germline CDR1 is SGHTA and CDR2 is FQGNSA. V was cut by 1 base and J by 0 bases, with 13 bases left in between. In DNA, the CDR3 is TGTGCCAGCAGCTTAGGGTCGGCCAGCTTCTCTGGGGCCAACGTCCTGACTTTC. Protein product: CASSLGSASFSGANVLTF. The complete variable domain, with remaining parts taken from reference TRBV7-2 and TRBJ2-6, reads GAGVSQSPSNKVTEKGKDVELRCDPISGHTALYWYRQSLGQGLEFLIYFQGNSAPDKSGLPSDRFSAERTGGSVSTLTIQRTQQEDSAVYLCASSLGSASFSGANVLTFGAGSRLTVL.

This clonotype was found a few times. The rearrangement links TRBV15 to TRBJ2-7; TRBD1 aligns across 7 bases. The CDR3 contains 13 residues. The V segment lost 11 bases and the J segment 2 bases; nucleotides outside the gene matches: 9. Germline CDR1 reads LNHNV; CDR2 reads YYDKDF (reference sequence). The CDR3 bases are TGTGCCGTTCGACAGGGAACCACCTACGAGCAGTACTTC. It translates to CAVRQGTTYEQYF.

The rearrangement links TRBV7-2 to TRBJ2-5; the match to TRBD2 covers 16 bases. CDR3 size: 18 residues. The V gene's germline CDR1 is SGHTA and CDR2 FQGNSA. The V segment lost 4 bases and the J segment 2 bases; nucleotides outside the gene matches: 7. The DNA of the CDR3 is TGTGCCAGCAGCTCCCCCCCGGGACTAGCGGGGGGGCAAGAGACCCAGTACTTC. It codes for CASSSPPGLAGGQETQYF.

Only a few counts were recorded for this clonotype. V gene TRBV6-1 combines with J gene TRBJ2-1; possible D gene TRBD2, 5 bases. The CDR3 runs to 16 residues. Trimming pared 1 base from V and 2 bases from J, leaving 12 bases between. Germline V gene data show CDR1 as MNHNS and CDR2 as SASEGT. The CDR3 loop reads CASSEGRSRAYNEQFF. In DNA, the CDR3 is TGTGCCAGCAGTGAAGGTCGGTCGCGGGCCTACAATGAGCAGTTCTTC.